This paragraph covers one T cell receptor (beta chain) sequence. Sequencing was performed with immunoSEQ multiplex PCR; in TCRdb, only in-frame clones are kept and a portion is missing. The top ten hold more than 0.85% of the sample, which has roughly 100,000 clones, 92% seen once. The data are from a study of T cell changes during pregnancy in multiple sclerosis. The CDR3 totals 16 residues. The V and J ends lost 7 bases and 3 bases, in that order; junction bases with no gene match: 9. Germline CDR1 is MNHEY and CDR2 is SMNVEV (reference sequence). The origin of this receptor is a female donor with multiple sclerosis, enrolled in a pregnancy study. The V call is TRBV27, the J call TRBJ2-1; 10 bases are a match to TRBD2. This specimen was peripheral blood, taken after pregnancy. CDR3 nucleotide sequence: TGTGCCAGCAAGGTAGGAGCGGGAGGGTTCTACAATGAGCAGTTCTTC. Translated: CASKVGAGGFYNEQFF.